This is a list of T cell receptor beta chains from one sample in a study of prognosis after radiotherapy for stage I lung cancer. TCRdb reanalysed the multiplex PCR reads using MiXCR and keeps one entry per CDR3 protein. The data hold over 45,000 distinct CDR3 sequences, with less than 30% observed a single time. The sequencing here drew on PBMCs, taken before or after stereotactic body radiation therapy (not recorded which). Receptors were obtained from a donor of 50 years or more with non-small cell lung cancer. Each CDR3 is given with its conserved first and last residue. Each record gives: V gene, D gene, clone size, J gene, CDR3 protein, CDR3 DNA. D genes are given only for firm matches. Clone sizes are given selectively: once, few, many, or a class where the clone is expanded.

TRBV28	NA	many	TRBJ2-7	CASRTQGREQYF	TGTGCCAGCAGAACACAGGGTCGCGAGCAGTACTTC
TRBV7-9	TRBD1	NA	TRBJ1-2	CASSLTVGGVTGRENYGYTF	TGTGCCAGCAGCTTAACAGTCGGGGGGGTGACAGGGCGAGAGAACTATGGCTACACCTTC
TRBV28	NA	many	TRBJ1-2	CASSFYRVFRGYTF	TGTGCCAGCAGTTTCTACAGGGTCTTTAGGGGCTACACCTTC
TRBV10-3	NA	many	TRBJ2-1	CAISEVSGNEQFF	TGTGCCATCAGTGAGGTTAGCGGCAATGAGCAGTTCTTC
TRBV6-1	TRBD1	many	TRBJ2-3	CASRRMRTGWGTDTQYF	TGTGCCAGCAGACGGATGCGGACAGGGTGGGGCACAGATACGCAGTATTTT
TRBV19	NA	many	TRBJ1-2	CASTSFGRGAYRDYTF	TGTGCCAGTACCTCCTTTGGAAGAGGGGCCTATAGGGACTACACCTTC
TRBV20-1	TRBD1	many	TRBJ2-1	CSATDGTGRQGSYNEQFF	TGCAGTGCTACAGACGGGACAGGGCGGCAGGGCTCCTACAATGAGCAGTTCTTC
TRBV6-1	TRBD1	NA	TRBJ1-4	CASSETTGGVEKLFF	TGTGCCAGCAGTGAAACAACAGGGGGGGTGGAAAAACTGTTTTTT
TRBV7-8	NA	many	TRBJ1-1	CASSLAGPEAFF	TGTGCCAGCAGCTTAGCAGGCCCTGAAGCTTTCTTT
TRBV20-1	NA	many	TRBJ1-1	CRPYRKRAGAEAFF	TGCAGGCCGTACAGGAAACGGGCCGGGGCTGAAGCTTTCTTT
TRBV20-1	NA	many	TRBJ2-3	CSARVAGRTDTQYF	TGCAGTGCTAGGGTGGCGGGGAGGACAGATACGCAGTATTTT
TRBV12-3/TRBV12-4	NA	many	TRBJ2-3	CASSSGEWDTQYF	TGTGCCAGCAGCTCGGGGGAGTGGGATACGCAGTATTTT
TRBV6-8	NA	many	TRBJ1-1	CAVKRSPNTEAFF	TGTGCCGTCAAAAGAAGTCCGAACACTGAAGCTTTCTTT
TRBV6-1	NA	NA	TRBJ2-7	CAIAVTGGYQQYF	TGTGCCATCGCCGTTACGGGGGGCTACCAGCAGTACTTC
TRBV5-1	NA	medium-sized	TRBJ1-2	CASSLVGIDGYTF	TGTGCCAGCAGCTTGGTGGGGATCGATGGCTACACCTTC
TRBV6-1	NA	many	TRBJ2-6	CASSGSRVGANVLTF	TGTGCCAGCAGTGGGTCGCGAGTTGGGGCCAACGTCCTGACTTTC
TRBV6-1	TRBD2	many	TRBJ2-1	CASRMGLAGDEQFF	TGTGCCAGCAGGATGGGACTAGCTGGAGATGAGCAGTTCTTC
TRBV24-1	TRBD1	many	TRBJ2-1	CATGGQGAYNEQFF	TGTGCCACCGGCGGACAGGGGGCTTACAATGAGCAGTTCTTC